This TCR beta chain emerged from a study of response to subunit inactivated influenza vaccine. In germline, CDR1 is KGHSH, CDR2 LQKENI. V lost 0 bases and J lost 5; bases outside the gene matches: 2. The CDR3 has 15 residues. Via MiXCR, TCRdb re-called the RT-PCR reads, giving one row per CDR3 protein. Among 650,000 to 800,000 distinct CDR3 sequences listed, approximately 17% were seen once. The TCR was taken from a man aged 45-60 years who received an inactivated influenza vaccine. This chain links TRBV18 with TRBJ2-5; 11 bases map to TRBD2. The sample consisted of PBMCs from blood, taken around 5 days after vaccination. Here the CDR3 DNA reads TGTGCCAGCTCACCACCGGCTAGCGGGAGGGAGACCCAGTACTTC. It translates to CASSPPASGRETQYF.